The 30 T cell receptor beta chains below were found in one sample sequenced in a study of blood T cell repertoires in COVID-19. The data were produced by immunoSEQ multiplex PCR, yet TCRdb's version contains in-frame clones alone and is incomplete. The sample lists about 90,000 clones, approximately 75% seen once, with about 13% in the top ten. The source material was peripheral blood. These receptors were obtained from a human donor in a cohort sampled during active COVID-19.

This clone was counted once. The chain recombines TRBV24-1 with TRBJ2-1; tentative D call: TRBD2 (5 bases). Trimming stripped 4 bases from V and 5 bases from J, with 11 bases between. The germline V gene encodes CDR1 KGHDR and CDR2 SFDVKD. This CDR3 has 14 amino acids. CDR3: CATSEEDLNNEQFF. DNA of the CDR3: TGTGCCACCAGTGAAGAGGACTTGAACAATGAGCAGTTCTTC.

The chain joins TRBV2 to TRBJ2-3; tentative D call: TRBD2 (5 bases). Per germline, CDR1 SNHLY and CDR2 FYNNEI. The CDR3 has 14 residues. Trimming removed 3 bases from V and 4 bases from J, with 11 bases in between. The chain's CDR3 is CASSDPPGADTQYF. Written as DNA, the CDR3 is TGTGCCAGCAGTGATCCCCCCGGGGCAGATACGCAGTATTTT.

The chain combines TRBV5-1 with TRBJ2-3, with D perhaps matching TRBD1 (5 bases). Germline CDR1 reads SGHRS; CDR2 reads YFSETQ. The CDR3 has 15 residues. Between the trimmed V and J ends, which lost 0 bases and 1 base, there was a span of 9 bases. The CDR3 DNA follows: TGCGCCAGCAGCTTGGTGGGCAGGGGCACAGATACGCAGTATTTT. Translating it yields CASSLVGRGTDTQYF.

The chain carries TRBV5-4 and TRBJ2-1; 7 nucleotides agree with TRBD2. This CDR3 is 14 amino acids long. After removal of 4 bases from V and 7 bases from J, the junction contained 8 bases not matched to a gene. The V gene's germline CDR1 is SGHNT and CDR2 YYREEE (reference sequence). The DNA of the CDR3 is TGTGCCAGCAGCCCGGGGGGTATGGGGAATGAGCAGTTCTTC. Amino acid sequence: CASSPGGMGNEQFF. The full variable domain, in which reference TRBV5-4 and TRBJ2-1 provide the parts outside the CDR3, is ETGVTQSPTHLIKTRGQQVTLRCSSQSGHNTVSWYQQALGQGPQFIFQYYREEENGRGNFPPRFSGLQFPNYSSELNVNALELDDSALYLCASSPGGMGNEQFFGPGTRLTVL.

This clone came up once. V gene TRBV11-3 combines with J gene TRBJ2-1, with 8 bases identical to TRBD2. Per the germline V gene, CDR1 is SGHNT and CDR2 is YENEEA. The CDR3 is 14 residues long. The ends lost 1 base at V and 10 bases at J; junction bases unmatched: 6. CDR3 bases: TGTGCCAGCAGCTTAGTAGCGGGCGGGAGGGAGCAGTTCTTC. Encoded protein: CASSLVAGGREQFF.

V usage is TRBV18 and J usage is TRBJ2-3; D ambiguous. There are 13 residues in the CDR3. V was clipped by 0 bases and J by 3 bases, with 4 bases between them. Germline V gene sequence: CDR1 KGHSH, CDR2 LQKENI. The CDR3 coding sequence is TGTGCCAGCTCACCACCGAGTACAGATACGCAGTATTTT. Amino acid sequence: CASSPPSTDTQYF.

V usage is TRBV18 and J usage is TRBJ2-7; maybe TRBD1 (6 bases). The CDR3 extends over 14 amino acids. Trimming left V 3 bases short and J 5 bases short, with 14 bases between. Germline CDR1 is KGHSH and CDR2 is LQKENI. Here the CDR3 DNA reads TGTGCCAGCTCACCGAAACAGGGTCGCAACGAGCAGTACTTC. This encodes CASSPKQGRNEQYF.

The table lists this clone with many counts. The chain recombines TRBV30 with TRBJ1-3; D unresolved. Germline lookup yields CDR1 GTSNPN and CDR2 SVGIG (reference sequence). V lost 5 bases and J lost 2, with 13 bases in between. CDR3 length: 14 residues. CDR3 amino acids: CAWATQAPGNTIYF. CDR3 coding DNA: TGTGCCTGGGCGACCCAGGCTCCTGGAAACACCATATATTTT.

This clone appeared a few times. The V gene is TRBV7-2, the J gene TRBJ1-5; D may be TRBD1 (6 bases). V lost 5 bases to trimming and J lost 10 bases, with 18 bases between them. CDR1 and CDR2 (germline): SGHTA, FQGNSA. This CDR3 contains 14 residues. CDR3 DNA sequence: TGTGCCAGCAGCCCCTGGGACACCTGGGAACCCCAGCATTTT. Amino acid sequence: CASSPWDTWEPQHF.

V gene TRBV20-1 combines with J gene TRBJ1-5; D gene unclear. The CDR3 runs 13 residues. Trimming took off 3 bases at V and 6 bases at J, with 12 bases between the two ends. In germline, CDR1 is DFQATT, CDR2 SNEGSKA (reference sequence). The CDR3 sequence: CSASGGNGQPQHF. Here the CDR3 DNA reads TGCAGTGCTAGTGGAGGGAACGGTCAGCCCCAGCATTTT.

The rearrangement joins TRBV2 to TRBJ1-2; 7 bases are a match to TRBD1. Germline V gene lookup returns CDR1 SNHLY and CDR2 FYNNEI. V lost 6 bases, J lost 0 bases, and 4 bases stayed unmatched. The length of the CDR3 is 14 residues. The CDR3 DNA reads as TGTGCCAGCAGGCGGGACAGCCCTAACTATGGCTACACCTTC. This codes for CASRRDSPNYGYTF.

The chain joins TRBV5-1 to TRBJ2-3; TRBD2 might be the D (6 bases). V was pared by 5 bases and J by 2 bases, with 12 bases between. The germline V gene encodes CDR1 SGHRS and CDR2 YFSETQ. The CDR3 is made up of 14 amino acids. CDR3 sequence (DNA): TGCGCCAGCAGTACGGGGGATTTCACAGATACGCAGTATTTT. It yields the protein CASSTGDFTDTQYF.

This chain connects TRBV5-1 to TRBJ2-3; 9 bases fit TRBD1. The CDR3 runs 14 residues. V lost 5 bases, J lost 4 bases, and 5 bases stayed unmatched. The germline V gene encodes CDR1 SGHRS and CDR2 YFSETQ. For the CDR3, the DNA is TGCGCCAGCAGTCTGGGGACAGGGCCAGATACGCAGTATTTT. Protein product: CASSLGTGPDTQYF.

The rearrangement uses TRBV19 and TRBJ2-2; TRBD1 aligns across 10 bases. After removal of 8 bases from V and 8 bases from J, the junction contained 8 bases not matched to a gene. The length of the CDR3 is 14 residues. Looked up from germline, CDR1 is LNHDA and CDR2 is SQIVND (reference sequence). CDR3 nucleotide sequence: TGTGCCAGTGCCCAGCGGGGACAGGGGGGGGAGCTGTTTTTT. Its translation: CASAQRGQGGELFF.

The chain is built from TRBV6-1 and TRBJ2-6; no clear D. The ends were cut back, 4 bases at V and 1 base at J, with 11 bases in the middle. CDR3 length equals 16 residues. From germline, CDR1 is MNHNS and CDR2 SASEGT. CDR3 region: CASSVLSLSGANVLTF. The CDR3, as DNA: TGTGCCAGCAGTGTTCTCTCCTTGTCTGGGGCCAACGTCCTGACTTTC.

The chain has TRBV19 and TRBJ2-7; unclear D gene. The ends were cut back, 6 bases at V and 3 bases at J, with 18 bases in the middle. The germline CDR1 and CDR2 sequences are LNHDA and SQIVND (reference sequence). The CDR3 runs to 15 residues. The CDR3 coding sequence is TGTGCCAGTAGACGCCCAGGCATACATCTCTACGAGCAGTACTTC. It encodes CASRRPGIHLYEQYF.

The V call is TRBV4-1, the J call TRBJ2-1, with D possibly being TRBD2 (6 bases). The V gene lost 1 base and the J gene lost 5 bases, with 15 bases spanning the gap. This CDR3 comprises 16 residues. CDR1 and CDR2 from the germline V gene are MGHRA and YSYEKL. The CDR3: CASSQGYGGADNEQFF. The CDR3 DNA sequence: TGCGCCAGCAGCCAAGGCTATGGCGGGGCTGACAATGAGCAGTTCTTC.

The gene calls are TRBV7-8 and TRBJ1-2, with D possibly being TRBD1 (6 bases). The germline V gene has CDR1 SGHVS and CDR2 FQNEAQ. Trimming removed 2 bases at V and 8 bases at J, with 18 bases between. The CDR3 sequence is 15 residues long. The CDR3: CASSLNGQRGGGYTF. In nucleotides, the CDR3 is TGTGCCAGCAGCTTAAATGGACAGAGAGGAGGAGGCTACACCTTC.

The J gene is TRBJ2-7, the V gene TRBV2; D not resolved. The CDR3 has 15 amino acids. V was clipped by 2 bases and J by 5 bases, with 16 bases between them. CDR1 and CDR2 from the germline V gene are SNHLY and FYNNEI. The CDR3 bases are TGTGCCAGCAGTGAAATGGCCTACCCACAGCACGAGCAGTACTTC. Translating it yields CASSEMAYPQHEQYF.

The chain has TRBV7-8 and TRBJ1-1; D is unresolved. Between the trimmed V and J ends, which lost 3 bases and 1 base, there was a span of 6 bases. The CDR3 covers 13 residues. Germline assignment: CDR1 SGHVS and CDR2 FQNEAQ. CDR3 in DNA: TGTGCCAGCAGCTTCAGGCAGAACACTGAAGCTTTCTTT. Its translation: CASSFRQNTEAFF.

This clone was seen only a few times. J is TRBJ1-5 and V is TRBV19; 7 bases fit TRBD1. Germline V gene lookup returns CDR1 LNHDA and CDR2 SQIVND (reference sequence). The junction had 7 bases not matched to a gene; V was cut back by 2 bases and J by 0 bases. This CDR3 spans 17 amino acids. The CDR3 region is CASSIPGQIHSNQPQHF. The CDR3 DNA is TGTGCCAGTAGTATACCGGGACAGATTCATAGCAATCAGCCCCAGCATTTT.

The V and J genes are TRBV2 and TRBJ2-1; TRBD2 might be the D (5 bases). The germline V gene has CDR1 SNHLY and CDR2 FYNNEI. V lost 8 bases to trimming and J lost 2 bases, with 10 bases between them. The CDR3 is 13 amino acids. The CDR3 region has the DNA TGTGCCAGCCAATCCGGGACCTACAATGAGCAGTTCTTC. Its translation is CASQSGTYNEQFF.

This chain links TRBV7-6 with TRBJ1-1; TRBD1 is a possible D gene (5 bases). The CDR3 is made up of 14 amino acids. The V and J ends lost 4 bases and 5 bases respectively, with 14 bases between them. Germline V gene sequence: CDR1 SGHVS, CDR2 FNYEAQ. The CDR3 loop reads CASSSKPGLTEAFF. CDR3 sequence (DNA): TGTGCCAGCAGCTCCAAGCCAGGGTTGACTGAAGCTTTCTTT.

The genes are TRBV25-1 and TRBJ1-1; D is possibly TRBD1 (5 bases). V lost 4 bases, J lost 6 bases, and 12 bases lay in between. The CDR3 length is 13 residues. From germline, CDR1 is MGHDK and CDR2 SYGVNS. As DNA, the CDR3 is TGTGCCAGCAGTGGCAGGGAAGTGGCTGAAGCTTTCTTT. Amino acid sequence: CASSGREVAEAFF.

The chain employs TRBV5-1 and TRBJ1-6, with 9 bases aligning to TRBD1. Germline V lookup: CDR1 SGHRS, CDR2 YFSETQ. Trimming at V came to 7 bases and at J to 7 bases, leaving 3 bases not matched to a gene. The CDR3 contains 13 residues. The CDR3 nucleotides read TGCGCCAGCGGGACAGGGAGGAATTCACCCCTCCACTTT. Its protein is CASGTGRNSPLHF.

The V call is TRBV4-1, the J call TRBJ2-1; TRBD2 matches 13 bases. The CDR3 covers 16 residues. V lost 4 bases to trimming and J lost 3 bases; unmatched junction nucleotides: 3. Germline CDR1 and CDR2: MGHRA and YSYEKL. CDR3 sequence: CASSLRLAGGYNEQFF. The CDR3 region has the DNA TGCGCCAGCAGCCTCCGACTAGCGGGGGGCTACAATGAGCAGTTCTTC.

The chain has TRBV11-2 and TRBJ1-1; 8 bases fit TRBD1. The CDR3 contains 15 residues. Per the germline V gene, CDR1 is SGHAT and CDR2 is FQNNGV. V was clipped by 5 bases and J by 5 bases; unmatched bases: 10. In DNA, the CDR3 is TGTGCCAGCAGCCCTAATAACAGGGGGGGAACTGAAGCTTTCTTT. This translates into CASSPNNRGGTEAFF.

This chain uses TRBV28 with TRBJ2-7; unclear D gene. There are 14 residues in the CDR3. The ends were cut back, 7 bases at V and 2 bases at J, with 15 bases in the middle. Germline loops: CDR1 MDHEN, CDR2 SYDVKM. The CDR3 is CASNPSSPAYEQYF. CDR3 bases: TGTGCCAGCAACCCGAGTAGCCCGGCCTACGAGCAGTACTTC.

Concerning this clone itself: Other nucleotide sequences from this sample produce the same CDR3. The CDR3 region has the DNA TGTGCCAGCAGCCTCAGGGGGAACACTGAAGCTTTCTTT. Its protein is CASSLRGNTEAFF. The rearrangement uses TRBV13 and TRBJ1-1; D is perhaps TRBD1 (6 bases). CDR3 length equals 13 residues. The germline V and J ends were trimmed by 5 bases and 1 base, with 8 bases remaining between them. The germline V gene has CDR1 PRHDT and CDR2 FYEKMQ (reference sequence).

In DNA, the CDR3 is TGTGCCAGCAGCCTTTCGAACACCGGGGAGCTGTTTTTT. Protein product: CASSLSNTGELFF. The V and J genes are TRBV7-3 and TRBJ2-2; D is unclear. The germline gives CDR1 SGHTA, CDR2 FQGTGA. CDR3 length equals 13 residues. The V end was cut by 5 bases, the J end by 0 bases, with 4 bases between.